The next 4 T cell receptor beta chains were all read from a single sample in a study of OX40 agonist ivuxolimab in advanced cancers. Clones were read by immunoSEQ multiplex PCR, and TCRdb kept only the in-frame ones, dropping some. The sample includes about 41,000 clones, roughly 89% of them seen just once. Sequenced here: CD4+ or CD8+ T cells sorted from blood, sampled in a trial of the OX40 agonist ivuxolimab. The source is an adult with an advanced solid tumor such as melanoma, head and neck, liver or kidney cancer.

The chain combines TRBV19 with TRBJ2-5; D gene ambiguous. The V end was cut by 5 bases, the J end by 0 bases, with 4 bases between. The CDR3 has 12 amino acids. Germline V lookup: CDR1 LNHDA, CDR2 SQIVND (reference sequence). CDR3 coding DNA: TGTGCCAGTAGTGCGTACCAAGAGACCCAGTACTTC. This translates into CASSAYQETQYF.

J is TRBJ2-7 and V is TRBV12-5; 9 positions match TRBD1. This CDR3 is built from 15 residues. Germline CDR1 reads LGHNT; CDR2 reads FRNRAP. Trimming at V came to 6 bases and at J to 1 base, leaving 7 bases not matched to a gene. The DNA of the CDR3 is TGTGCTAGTGGCCTGGGACAGGGCAAATCCTACGAGCAGTACTTC. Its protein product is CASGLGQGKSYEQYF.

The chain has TRBV9 and TRBJ1-1; D remains unclear. Germline V CDR1 and CDR2: SGDLS, YYNGEE. V lost 4 bases, J lost 0 bases, and 13 bases lay in between. This CDR3 has 15 amino acids. CDR3 DNA sequence: TGTGCCAGCAGCCCAACACAGCACATGAACACTGAAGCTTTCTTT. It translates to CASSPTQHMNTEAFF.

The chain employs TRBV29-1 and TRBJ1-1; D gene ambiguous. There are 13 residues in the CDR3. From germline, CDR1 is SQVTM and CDR2 ANQGSEA. V was shortened by 6 bases and J by 0 bases, with 11 bases between the two germline ends. The CDR3 DNA follows: TGCAGCGTATCGACCGATATGAACACTGAAGCTTTCTTT. Its translation is CSVSTDMNTEAFF.